This TCR beta chain stems from a study of shared clonotypes between healthy human individuals. Overall study results and limits: Naive CD4 clonotype sharing across several donors was 4% to 5%. Generally, naive subsets (rather than memory subsets) showed larger estimated richness.

In the sorted-subset replicate PCRs, 200 ng DNA, some 30,000 T cell genomes, was used. Sequencing was performed with immunoSEQ multiplex PCR; in TCRdb, only in-frame clones are kept and a portion is missing. Of fewer than 400,000 clones listed, around two thirds were seen once; the top ten hold around 10%. The CDR3 runs to 14 residues. The germline V gene has CDR1 MDHEN and CDR2 SYDVKM. V dropped 2 bases and J dropped 4 bases, with 6 bases sitting between them. As regards this clone: The antigen is not known.

Input material: memory CD4+ T cells sorted from blood. Subset denoted: CD45RA-negative fraction. The source of this sequence is a man aged 25 to 45 in good health. The V call is TRBV28, the J call TRBJ2-6; D is ambiguous. This chain's CDR3 is CASSLMAGANVLTF. CDR3 DNA sequence: TGTGCCAGCAGTTTAATGGCAGGGGCCAACGTCCTGACTTTC.